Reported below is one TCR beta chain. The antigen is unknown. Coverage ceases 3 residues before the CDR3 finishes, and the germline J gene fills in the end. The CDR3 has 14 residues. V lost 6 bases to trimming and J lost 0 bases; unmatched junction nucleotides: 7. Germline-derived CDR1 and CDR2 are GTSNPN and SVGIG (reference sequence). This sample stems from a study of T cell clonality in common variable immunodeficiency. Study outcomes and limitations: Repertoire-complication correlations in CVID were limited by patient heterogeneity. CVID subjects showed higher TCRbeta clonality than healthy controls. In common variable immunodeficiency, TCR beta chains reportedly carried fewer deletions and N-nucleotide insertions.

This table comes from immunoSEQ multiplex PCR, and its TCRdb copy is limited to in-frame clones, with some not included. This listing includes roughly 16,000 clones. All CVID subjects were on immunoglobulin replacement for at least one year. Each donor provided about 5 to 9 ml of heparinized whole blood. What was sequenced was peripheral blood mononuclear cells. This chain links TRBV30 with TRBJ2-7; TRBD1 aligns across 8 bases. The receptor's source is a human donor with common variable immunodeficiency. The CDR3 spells CACTGGSSSYEQYF. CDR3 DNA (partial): TGTGCCTGCACAGGGGGTTCCAGCTCCTACGAG.